These 19 T cell receptor beta chains were all obtained from the same sample, sequenced in a study of molecular identifiers for immune sequencing clone quantification. MiXCR, run by TCRdb on the PCR reads, gives a single entry per CDR3 protein. The table lists around 480,000 distinct CDR3 sequences, about a fifth of them singletons. Sequenced material: naive CD8+ T cells from blood, with Jurkat cell RNA spiked in. Subset defined: FACS-sorted CD8+CD4-CCR7+CD45RA+ naive T cells. All receptors come from a human donor in good health. Some libraries in this study had Jurkat cell RNA spiked in.

The DNA for the CDR3 is TGCGCCAGCAGCTGGCTAGCGGCCTCCTACGAGCAGTACTTC. This sequence encodes CASSWLAASYEQYF. The chain uses TRBV5-1 and TRBJ2-7, with 7 bases lining up with TRBD2. This CDR3 is built from 14 residues. V lost 3 bases and J lost 0; bases outside the gene matches: 3. Germline loops: CDR1 SGHRS, CDR2 YFSETQ.

A note on this clonotype: A much larger clone is a single base away; this may be a read error. The conserved final phenylalanine or tryptophan is absent from the CDR3, which likely points to a read error. The V gene is TRBV6-5, the J gene TRBJ1-5, with D hard to call. The CDR3 length is 15 residues. Looked up from germline, CDR1 is MNHEY and CDR2 is SVGAGI. The V end lost 0 bases, the J end lost 0 bases, and 6 bases lay between the germline ends. The DNA of the CDR3 is TGTGCCAGCAGTTACTCGGACGATAGCAATCAGCCCCAGCATTCT. This sequence encodes CASSYSDDSNQPQHS.

This clonotype was detected only a few times. This rearrangement joins TRBV7-9 to TRBJ1-5; D possibly corresponds to TRBD1 (5 bases). Germline lookup yields CDR1 SEHNR and CDR2 FQNEAQ (reference sequence). The CDR3 runs to 16 residues. V was cut by 5 bases and J by 4 bases, with 18 bases left in between. CDR3 amino acids: CASSTTGTGGNQPQHF. CDR3 DNA sequence: TGTGCCAGCAGCACGACCGGAACGGGGGGTAATCAGCCCCAGCATTTT.

This clonotype has ten or more counts. In DNA, the CDR3 is TGTGCCAGCAGTGACCCCGACAGGGTTAGCAATCAGCCCCAGCATTTT. Translated: CASSDPDRVSNQPQHF. The rearrangement uses TRBV2 and TRBJ1-5, with 7 bases matching TRBD1. The CDR3 runs 16 residues. Germline values: CDR1 SNHLY, CDR2 FYNNEI. With V trimmed by 3 bases and J by 0 bases, 5 bases remained unmatched.

The CDR3 is CASSAGTGTYNSPLHF. Here the CDR3 DNA reads TGTGCCAGCAGCGCCGGGACAGGGACGTATAATTCACCCCTCCACTTT. This chain uses TRBV14 with TRBJ1-6; 9 bases align to TRBD1. Germline V gene data show CDR1 as SGHDN and CDR2 as FVKESK. The CDR3 runs 16 residues. Trimming took 5 bases from V and 4 from J; bases not matched to a gene: 6.

In DNA form, the CDR3 reads TGCGCCAGCAGCTTGACCACCGGGACTAGCAACATAAAACAAGAGACCCAGTACTTC. It encodes CASSLTTGTSNIKQETQYF. The chain recombines TRBV5-1 with TRBJ2-5; 9 bases line up with TRBD2. The J segment lost 2 bases and the V segment lost 1 base, leaving 15 bases of the junction unmatched. The CDR3 has 19 residues. Per the germline V gene, CDR1 is SGHRS and CDR2 is YFSETQ.

The sample holds a few counts of this clonotype. This chain uses TRBV19 with TRBJ1-1; 7 bases align to TRBD1. V shed 5 bases and J 6 bases; nucleotides not matched to a gene: 3. There are 12 residues in the CDR3. In germline, CDR1 is LNHDA, CDR2 SQIVND (reference sequence). CDR3 nucleotides: TGTGCCAGTAGTCGTGGACAGGCTGAAGCTTTCTTT. This codes for CASSRGQAEAFF.

The chain joins TRBV7-9 to TRBJ2-5; D may be TRBD2 (6 bases). V lost 5 bases and J 0 bases, leaving 7 bases between the germline ends. The CDR3 length is 13 residues. Germline V lookup: CDR1 SEHNR, CDR2 FQNEAQ (reference sequence). CDR3 nucleotides: TGTGCCAGCAGCGCGGGACACCAAGAGACCCAGTACTTC. It codes for CASSAGHQETQYF.

This clonotype was found a few times. The rearrangement links TRBV2 to TRBJ2-5; 12 bases fit TRBD2. The V gene's germline CDR1 is SNHLY and CDR2 FYNNEI. V shed 4 bases, J shed 5 bases, and the junction held 11 bases outside the gene matches. The CDR3 length is 17 residues. The CDR3 nucleotides are TGTGCCAGCAGTGTGGCTAGCGGGAGGGCCGGGGTGGAGACCCAGTACTTC. This gives the protein CASSVASGRAGVETQYF.

The chain employs TRBV19 and TRBJ1-5; 7 bases align to TRBD1. The CDR3 is 15 residues long. The trim removed 6 bases at V and 2 bases at J, leaving 7 bases unmatched. Germline loops: CDR1 LNHDA, CDR2 SQIVND (reference sequence). CDR3 loop: CASSTIDRGNQPQHF. In DNA, the CDR3 is TGTGCCAGTAGCACCATTGACAGGGGCAATCAGCCCCAGCATTTT.

In its sample, this clonotype was seen a few times. This rearrangement joins TRBV19 to TRBJ1-1; no clear D gene. The CDR3 length is 12 residues. CDR1 LNHDA and CDR2 SQIVND come from the germline V gene (reference sequence). Deletions cut 3 bases from V and 7 bases from J, with 9 bases between. DNA for the CDR3: TGTGCCAGTAGTATGGGTTACCTTGAAGCTTTCTTT. Its protein is CASSMGYLEAFF.

This clonotype was observed at least ten times. The chain joins TRBV5-4 to TRBJ1-1; TRBD1 matches 8 bases. Germline V gives CDR1 SGHNT, CDR2 YYREEE (reference sequence). After removal of 0 bases from V and 11 bases from J, the junction contained 18 bases not matched to a gene. The CDR3 totals 17 residues. The CDR3 region is CASSLGRTGQIWDAAFF. DNA for the CDR3: TGTGCCAGCAGCTTGGGGCGGACAGGGCAGATTTGGGATGCGGCTTTCTTT.

Concerning this clonotype: A read error is possible here, since a much larger clone lies one base away. The chain has TRBV9 and TRBJ2-2, with D unresolved. The germline V gene has CDR1 SGDLS and CDR2 YYNGEE. The CDR3 is made up of 12 amino acids. The V gene lost 3 bases and the J gene lost 4 bases, with 4 bases spanning the gap. The CDR3, as DNA: TGTGCCAGCAGCGAAACCACCGGGGAGCTGTTTTTT. Amino acids: CASSETTGELFF.

This clonotype was detected a few times. J is TRBJ2-5 and V is TRBV5-4, with 11 bases that match TRBD1. CDR1 is SGHNT and CDR2 is YYREEE in the germline V gene (reference sequence). V lost 1 base, J lost 5 bases, and 7 bases stayed unmatched. The CDR3 has 16 amino acids. CDR3 in DNA: TGTGCCAGCAGCTTGTTGGGGACAGGGGGACTGGAGACCCAGTACTTC. Translating gives CASSLLGTGGLETQYF.

This clonotype has ten or more counts. V and J are TRBV15 and TRBJ1-2; D is undetermined. Trimming removed 3 bases at V and 1 base at J, with 0 bases between. CDR1 and CDR2 from the germline V gene are LNHNV and YYDKDF (reference sequence). The CDR3 contains 11 residues. The DNA of the CDR3 is TGTGCCACCAGCAGTAACTATGGCTACACCTTC. Translating it yields CATSSNYGYTF.

This clonotype was seen a handful of times. A much larger clone differs from this one at a single base, so this may be a read error. The J gene is TRBJ2-7, the V gene TRBV25-1; D unclear. This CDR3 has 11 residues. Germline CDR1 reads MGHDK; CDR2 reads SYGVNS. The CDR3, as DNA: TGTGCCGGCAGCTATGTCCTAGAGCAGTACTTC. It translates to CAGSYVLEQYF.

In this sample, this clonotype turned up many times. V and J are TRBV7-2 and TRBJ2-6; TRBD2 is a possible D gene (5 bases). The CDR3 is made up of 15 amino acids. V lost 8 bases to trimming and J lost 2 bases, with 13 bases between them. In germline, CDR1 is SGHTA, CDR2 FQGNSA. This CDR3 is CASGSRGTGANVLTF. Written as DNA, the CDR3 is TGTGCCAGCGGGTCCCGAGGGACTGGGGCCAACGTCCTGACTTTC.

The chain combines TRBV27 with TRBJ2-2; D perhaps matches TRBD2 (6 bases). The V end was cut by 8 bases, the J end by 2 bases, with 12 bases between. Germline-derived CDR1 and CDR2 are MNHEY and SMNVEV (reference sequence). The CDR3 sequence is 14 residues long. Here the CDR3 reads CASSGGVNTGELFF. The CDR3 DNA reads as TGTGCCAGCTCCGGCGGGGTTAACACCGGGGAGCTGTTTTTT.

This chain connects TRBV7-9 to TRBJ2-7; TRBD2 agrees at 7 bases. The V segment lost 7 bases and the J segment 7 bases; nucleotides outside the gene matches: 10. CDR3 length: 13 residues. Looked up from germline, CDR1 is SEHNR and CDR2 is FQNEAQ (reference sequence). CDR3 bases: TGTGCCAGCAACCAGGGAGGGGTCTCTGAGCAGTACTTC. It is translated as CASNQGGVSEQYF.